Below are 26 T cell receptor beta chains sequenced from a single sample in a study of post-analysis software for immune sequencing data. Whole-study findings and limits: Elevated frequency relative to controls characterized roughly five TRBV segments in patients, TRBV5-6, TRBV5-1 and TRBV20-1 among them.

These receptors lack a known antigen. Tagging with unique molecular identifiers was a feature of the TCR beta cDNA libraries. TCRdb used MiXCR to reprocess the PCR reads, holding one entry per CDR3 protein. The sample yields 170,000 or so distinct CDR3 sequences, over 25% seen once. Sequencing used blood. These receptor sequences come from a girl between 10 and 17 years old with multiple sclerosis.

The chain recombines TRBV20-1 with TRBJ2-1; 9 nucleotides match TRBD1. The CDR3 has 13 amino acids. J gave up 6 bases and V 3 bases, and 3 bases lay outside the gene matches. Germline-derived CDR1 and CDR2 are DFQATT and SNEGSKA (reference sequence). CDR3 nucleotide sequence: TGCAGTGCTAGGGAGACAGGGGGCAATGAGCAGTTCTTC. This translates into CSARETGGNEQFF.

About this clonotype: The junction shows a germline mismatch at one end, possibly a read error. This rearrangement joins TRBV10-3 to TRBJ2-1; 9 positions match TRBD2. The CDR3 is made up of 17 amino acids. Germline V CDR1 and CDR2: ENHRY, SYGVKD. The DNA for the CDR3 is TGCGCCATCGGTGAGTCCCAACTAGCGGGTGAATCCAATGAGCAGTTCTTC. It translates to CAIGESQLAGESNEQFF.

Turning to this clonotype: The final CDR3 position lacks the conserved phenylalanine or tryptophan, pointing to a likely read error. In nucleotides, the CDR3 is TGTGCCAGCAGTCTAGCCCTTGACGGGGGAGGTGAAAAACTGTTTTTG. This codes for CASSLALDGGGEKLFL. The chain employs TRBV6-5 and TRBJ1-4, with D possibly TRBD1 on 5 matching bases. CDR1 MNHEY and CDR2 SVGAGI come from the germline V gene. The CDR3 runs to 16 residues. Trimming stripped 5 bases from V and 7 bases from J, with 20 bases between.

The CDR3 here is CATSDFKGRDEQFF. The CDR3 DNA is TGTGCCACCAGTGATTTTAAGGGGAGGGATGAGCAGTTCTTC. V is TRBV24-1 and J is TRBJ2-1, with 7 bases fitting TRBD2. Losses at the gene ends were 1 base for V and 8 bases for J; bases not matched to a gene: 4. This CDR3 spans 14 amino acids. In germline, CDR1 is KGHDR, CDR2 SFDVKD.

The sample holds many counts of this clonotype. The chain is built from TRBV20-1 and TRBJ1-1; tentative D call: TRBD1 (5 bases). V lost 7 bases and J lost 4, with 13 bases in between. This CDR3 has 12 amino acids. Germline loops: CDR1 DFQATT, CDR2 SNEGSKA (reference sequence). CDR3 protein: CSGGNMGTEAFF. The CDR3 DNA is TGCAGTGGGGGGAATATGGGCACTGAAGCTTTCTTT.

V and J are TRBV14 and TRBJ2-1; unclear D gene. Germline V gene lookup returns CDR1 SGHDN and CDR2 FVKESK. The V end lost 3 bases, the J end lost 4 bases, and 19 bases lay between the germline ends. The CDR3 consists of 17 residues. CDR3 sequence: CASSHFRDAVGYNEQFF. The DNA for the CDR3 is TGTGCCAGCAGCCACTTCCGCGACGCGGTAGGGTACAATGAGCAGTTCTTC.

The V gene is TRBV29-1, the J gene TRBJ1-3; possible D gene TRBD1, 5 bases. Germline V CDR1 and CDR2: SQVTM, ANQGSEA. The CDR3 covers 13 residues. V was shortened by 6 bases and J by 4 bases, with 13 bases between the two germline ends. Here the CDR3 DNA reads TGCAGCGTCGAACAGGAGCTCGGAAACACCATATATTTT. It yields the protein CSVEQELGNTIYF. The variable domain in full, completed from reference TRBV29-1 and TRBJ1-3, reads SAVISQKPSRDICQRGTSLTIQCQVDSQVTMMFWYRQQPGQSLTLIATANQGSEATYESGFVIDKFPISRPNLTFSTLTVSNMSPEDSSIYLCSVEQELGNTIYFGEGSWLTVV.

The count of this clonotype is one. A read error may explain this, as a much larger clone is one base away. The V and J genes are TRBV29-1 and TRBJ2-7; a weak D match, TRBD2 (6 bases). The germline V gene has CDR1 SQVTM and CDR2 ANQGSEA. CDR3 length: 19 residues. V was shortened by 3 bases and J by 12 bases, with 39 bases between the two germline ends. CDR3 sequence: CSVDSVSTSTLWGQETRYF. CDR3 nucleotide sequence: TGCAGCGTTGATTCGGTTTCGACTAGTACGTTGTGGGGCCAAGAGACCCGGTACTTC.

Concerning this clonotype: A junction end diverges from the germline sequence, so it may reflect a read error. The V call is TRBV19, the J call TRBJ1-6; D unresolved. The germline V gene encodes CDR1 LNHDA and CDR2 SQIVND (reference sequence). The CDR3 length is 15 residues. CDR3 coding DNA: TGTGCCAGTAGTATATGGTCCGGGAACAATTCACCCCCCCACTTT. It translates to CASSIWSGNNSPPHF.

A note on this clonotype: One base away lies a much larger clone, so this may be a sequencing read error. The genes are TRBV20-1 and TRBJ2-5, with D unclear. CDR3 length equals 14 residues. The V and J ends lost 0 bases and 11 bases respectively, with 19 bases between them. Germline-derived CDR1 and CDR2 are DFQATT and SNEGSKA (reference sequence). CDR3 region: CSARERVFDVKQYF. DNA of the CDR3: TGCAGTGCTAGAGAAAGGGTATTTGACGTCAAGCAGTACTTC.

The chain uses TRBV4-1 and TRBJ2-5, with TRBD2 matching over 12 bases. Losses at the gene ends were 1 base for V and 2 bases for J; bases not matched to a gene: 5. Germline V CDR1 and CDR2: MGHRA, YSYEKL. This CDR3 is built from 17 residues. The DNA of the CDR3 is TGCGCCAGCAGCCAAGGCCTAGCGGGAGGGGGACAAGAGACCCAGTACTTC. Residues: CASSQGLAGGGQETQYF.

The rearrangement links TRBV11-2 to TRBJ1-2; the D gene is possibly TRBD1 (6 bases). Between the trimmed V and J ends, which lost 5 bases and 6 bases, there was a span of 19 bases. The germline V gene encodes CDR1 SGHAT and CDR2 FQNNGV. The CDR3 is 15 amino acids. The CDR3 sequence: CASSPGRRRTDGYTF. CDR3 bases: TGTGCCAGCAGCCCCGGACGGCGTAGGACAGATGGCTACACCTTC.

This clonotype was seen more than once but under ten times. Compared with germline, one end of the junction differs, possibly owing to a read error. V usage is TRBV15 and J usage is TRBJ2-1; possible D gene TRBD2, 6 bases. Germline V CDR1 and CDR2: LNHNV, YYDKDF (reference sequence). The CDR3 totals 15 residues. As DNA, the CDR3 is TGTGCCGCCAGCACGGCCGGGACTCCTTACAATGAGCAGTTCTTC. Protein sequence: CAASTAGTPYNEQFF.

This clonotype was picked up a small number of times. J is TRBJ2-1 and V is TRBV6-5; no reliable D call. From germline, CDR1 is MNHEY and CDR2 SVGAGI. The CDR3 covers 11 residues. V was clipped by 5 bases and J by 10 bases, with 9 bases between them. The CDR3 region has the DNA TGTGCCAGCAGTCGCTATGGGGAGCAGTTCTTC. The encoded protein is CASSRYGEQFF.

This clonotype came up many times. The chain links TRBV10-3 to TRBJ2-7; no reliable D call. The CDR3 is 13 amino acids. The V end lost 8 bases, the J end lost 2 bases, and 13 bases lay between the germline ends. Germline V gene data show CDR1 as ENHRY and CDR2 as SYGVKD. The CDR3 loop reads CAIAPGAPYEQYF. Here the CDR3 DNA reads TGTGCCATCGCGCCTGGCGCACCCTACGAGCAGTACTTC.

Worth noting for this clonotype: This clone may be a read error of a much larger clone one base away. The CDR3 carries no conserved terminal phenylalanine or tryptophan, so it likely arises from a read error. CDR3 amino acids: CASSVNGLVADIQYC. The CDR3 DNA follows: TGTGCCAGCAGCGTCAACGGACTAGTTGCGGACATTCAGTACTGC. The rearrangement joins TRBV9 to TRBJ2-7, with 7 bases lining up with TRBD2. The DNA end favors TRBJ2-4, so the J call may be wrong. This CDR3 region has 15 residues. CDR1 and CDR2 (germline): SGDLS, YYNGEE.

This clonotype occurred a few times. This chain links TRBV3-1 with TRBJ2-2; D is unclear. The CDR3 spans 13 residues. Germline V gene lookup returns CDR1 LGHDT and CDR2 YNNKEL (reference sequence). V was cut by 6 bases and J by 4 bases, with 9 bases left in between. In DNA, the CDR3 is TGTGCCAGCAGTGAACCGGTCACCGGGGAGCTGTTTTTT. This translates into CASSEPVTGELFF.

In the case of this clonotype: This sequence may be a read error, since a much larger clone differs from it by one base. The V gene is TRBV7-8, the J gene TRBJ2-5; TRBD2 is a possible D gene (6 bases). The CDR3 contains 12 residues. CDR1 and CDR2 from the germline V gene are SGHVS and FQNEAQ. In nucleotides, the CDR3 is TGTGTCAGCAGCCGACTAGGGGAGACCCAGTACTTC. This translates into CVSSRLGETQYF. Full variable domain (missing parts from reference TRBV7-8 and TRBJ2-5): GAGVSQSPRYKVAKRGQDVALRCDPISGHVSLFWYQQALGQGPEFLTYFQNEAQLDKSGLPSDRFFAERPEGSVSTLKIQRTQQEDSAVYLCVSSRLGETQYFGPGTRLLVL.

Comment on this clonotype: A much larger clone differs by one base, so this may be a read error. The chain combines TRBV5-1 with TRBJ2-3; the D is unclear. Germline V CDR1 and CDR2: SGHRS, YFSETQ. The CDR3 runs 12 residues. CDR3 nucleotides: TGCGCCAGCAGCACCGACTCAGATACGCAGGATTTT. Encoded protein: CASSTDSDTQDF.

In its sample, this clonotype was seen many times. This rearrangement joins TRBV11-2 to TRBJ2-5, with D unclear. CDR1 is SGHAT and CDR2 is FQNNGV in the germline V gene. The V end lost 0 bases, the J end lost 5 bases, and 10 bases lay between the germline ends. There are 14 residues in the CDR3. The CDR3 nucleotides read TGTGCCAGCAGCTTAGATCCCCCCCATGAGACCCAGTACTTC. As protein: CASSLDPPHETQYF.

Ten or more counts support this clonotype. Here the CDR3 reads CASSQTGEKKGYTF. Written as DNA, the CDR3 is TGTGCCAGCAGCCAGACAGGGGAGAAGAAGGGCTACACCTTC. The chain couples TRBV2 to TRBJ1-2, with 8 nucleotides matching TRBD1. Germline lookup yields CDR1 SNHLY and CDR2 FYNNEI. This CDR3 is 14 amino acids long. V lost 6 bases, J lost 8 bases, and 11 bases stayed unmatched.

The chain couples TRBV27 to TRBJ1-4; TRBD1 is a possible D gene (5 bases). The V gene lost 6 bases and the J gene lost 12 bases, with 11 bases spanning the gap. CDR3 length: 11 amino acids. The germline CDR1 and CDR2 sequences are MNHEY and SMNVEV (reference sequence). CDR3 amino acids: CASRGVEELFF. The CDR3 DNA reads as TGTGCCAGCAGGGGGGTGGAAGAACTGTTTTTT.

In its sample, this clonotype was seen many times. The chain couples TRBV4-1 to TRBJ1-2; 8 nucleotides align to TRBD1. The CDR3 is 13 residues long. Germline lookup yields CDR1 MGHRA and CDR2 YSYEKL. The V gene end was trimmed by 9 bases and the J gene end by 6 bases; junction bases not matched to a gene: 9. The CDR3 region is CASSPGQDDGYTF. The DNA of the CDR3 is TGCGCCAGTAGTCCGGGACAGGATGATGGCTACACCTTC.

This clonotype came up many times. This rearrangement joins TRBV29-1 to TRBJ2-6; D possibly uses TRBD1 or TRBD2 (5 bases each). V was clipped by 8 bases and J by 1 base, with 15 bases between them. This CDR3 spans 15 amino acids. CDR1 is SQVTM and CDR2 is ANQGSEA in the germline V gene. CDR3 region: CSLLGRKSGANVLTF. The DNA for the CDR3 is TGCAGCCTCCTGGGACGTAAATCTGGGGCCAACGTCCTGACTTTC.

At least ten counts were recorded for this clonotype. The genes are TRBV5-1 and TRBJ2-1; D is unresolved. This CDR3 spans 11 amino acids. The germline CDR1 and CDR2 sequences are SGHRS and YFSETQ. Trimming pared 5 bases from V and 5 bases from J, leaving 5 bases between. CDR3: CASRDNNEQFF. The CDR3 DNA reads TGCGCCAGCAGGGATAACAATGAGCAGTTCTTC.

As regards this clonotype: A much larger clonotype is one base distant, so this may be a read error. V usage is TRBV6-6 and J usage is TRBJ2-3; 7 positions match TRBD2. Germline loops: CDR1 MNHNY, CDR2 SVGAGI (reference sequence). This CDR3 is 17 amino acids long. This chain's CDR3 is CASSQYIAGSSTDAQYF. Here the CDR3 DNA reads TGTGCCAGCAGTCAGTATATAGCGGGCAGCTCCACAGATGCGCAGTATTTT.